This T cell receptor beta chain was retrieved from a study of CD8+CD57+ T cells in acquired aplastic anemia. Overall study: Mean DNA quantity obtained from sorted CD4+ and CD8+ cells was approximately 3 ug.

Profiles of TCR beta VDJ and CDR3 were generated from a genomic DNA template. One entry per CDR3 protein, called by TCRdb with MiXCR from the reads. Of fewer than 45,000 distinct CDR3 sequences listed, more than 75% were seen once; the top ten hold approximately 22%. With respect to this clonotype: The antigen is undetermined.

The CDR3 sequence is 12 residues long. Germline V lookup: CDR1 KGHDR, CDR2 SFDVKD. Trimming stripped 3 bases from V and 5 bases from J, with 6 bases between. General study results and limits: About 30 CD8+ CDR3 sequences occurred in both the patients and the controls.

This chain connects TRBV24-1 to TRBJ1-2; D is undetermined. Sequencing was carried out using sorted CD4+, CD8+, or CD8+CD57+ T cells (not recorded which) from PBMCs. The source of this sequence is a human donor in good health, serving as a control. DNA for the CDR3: TGTGCCACCAGTGATGAAGTATATGGCTACACCTTC. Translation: CATSDEVYGYTF.